Below are 20 T cell receptor beta chains sequenced from a single sample in a study of T cell repertoires in cytomegalovirus infection. TCRdb redid the calling of the reads with MiXCR, one entry per CDR3 protein. The top ten clones hold almost 25% of a sample with about 180,000 distinct CDR3 sequences, about a sixth of them seen once. Sequencing was performed on CD8+ T cells from PBMCs. The source of these receptors is a human donor in good health (CMV status not recorded). Some clones in this sample may be carry-over from other donors' samples.

V usage is TRBV7-2 and J usage is TRBJ1-3; TRBD1 might be the D (5 bases). The CDR3 loop spans 15 amino acids. With 1 base removed from V and 6 bases from J, the gap between germline ends came to 13 bases. Looked up from germline, CDR1 is SGHTA and CDR2 is FQGNSA. In DNA, the CDR3 is TGTGCCAGCAGCTTAGGGTCAGGGAGTAAAAACACCATATATTTT. This gives the protein CASSLGSGSKNTIYF.

The CDR3 protein is CASSSGQRPYEQYF. CDR3 in DNA: TGTGCCAGCAGTTCGGGACAGAGGCCCTACGAGCAGTACTTC. The chain employs TRBV27 and TRBJ2-7; 7 nucleotides match TRBD1. V lost 4 bases to trimming and J lost 2 bases; unmatched junction nucleotides: 5. Germline V lookup: CDR1 MNHEY, CDR2 SMNVEV (reference sequence). The CDR3 covers 14 residues.

This clonotype appeared a few times. This chain connects TRBV5-6 to TRBJ1-1; D not certain. The CDR3 consists of 14 residues. V gave up 4 bases and J gave up 0 bases, with 10 bases separating them. CDR1 and CDR2 (germline): SGHDT, YYEEEE. CDR3 DNA sequence: TGTGCCAGCAGCCTTTCGGGGATGAACACTGAAGCTTTCTTT. Translated, it gives CASSLSGMNTEAFF.

J is TRBJ2-3 and V is TRBV5-8; 9 bases agree with TRBD1. J lost 2 bases, V lost 4 bases, and 5 bases had no gene match. Germline V gene data show CDR1 as SGHTS and CDR2 as YDEGEE. The CDR3 has 15 residues. In DNA form, the CDR3 reads TGTGCCAGCAGCCGCGGGACAGGGTCCACAGATACGCAGTATTTT. Its protein product is CASSRGTGSTDTQYF.

CDR3 residues: CASSPWGYTDTQYF. DNA for the CDR3: TGTGCCAGCAGCCCTTGGGGTTACACAGATACGCAGTATTTT. This chain uses TRBV11-2 with TRBJ2-3; no reliable D call. V was cut by 5 bases and J by 2 bases, with 11 bases left in between. From germline, CDR1 is SGHAT and CDR2 FQNNGV. The length of the CDR3 is 14 residues.

The chain carries TRBV20-1 and TRBJ2-7; TRBD1 matches 8 bases. Trimming took 7 bases from V and 4 from J; bases not matched to a gene: 9. Germline V lookup: CDR1 DFQATT, CDR2 SNEGSKA (reference sequence). The CDR3 runs 13 residues. The CDR3 is CSVPRTGTYEQYF. CDR3 coding DNA: TGCAGTGTTCCTAGGACAGGGACTTACGAGCAGTACTTC.

This clonotype has only a few counts. This chain joins TRBV12-3 or TRBV12-4 and TRBJ2-3, with D tentatively TRBD1 or TRBD2 (5 bases each). V gave up 5 bases and J gave up 3 bases, with 15 bases separating them. The length of the CDR3 is 15 residues. CDR3 residues: CASSGTGLFTDTQYF. The CDR3, as DNA: TGTGCCAGCAGTGGGACGGGCCTCTTTACAGATACGCAGTATTTT.

This clonotype showed up just a few times. The chain links TRBV7-6 to TRBJ2-7, with 9 bases identical to TRBD1. In germline, CDR1 is SGHVS, CDR2 FNYEAQ. The length of the CDR3 is 15 residues. J gave up 5 bases and V 3 bases, and 8 bases lay outside the gene matches. CDR3 bases: TGTGCCAGCAGCTTTAGACAGGGGGTACTCAACGAGCAGTACTTC. This encodes CASSFRQGVLNEQYF.

The chain links TRBV7-6 to TRBJ1-1; D remains unclear. Trimming shortened V by 5 bases and J by 2 bases, and 9 bases separated the two germline ends. CDR3 length: 13 residues. CDR1 and CDR2 (germline): SGHVS, FNYEAQ. This CDR3 is CASSPRYNTEAFF. CDR3 in DNA: TGTGCCAGCAGCCCGAGGTACAACACTGAAGCTTTCTTT.

This clonotype was detected a few times. V usage is TRBV7-2 and J usage is TRBJ2-3, with TRBD1 as a possible D gene (6 bases). Between the trimmed V and J ends, which lost 1 base and 5 bases, there was a span of 19 bases. Per germline, CDR1 SGHTA and CDR2 FQGNSA. CDR3 length: 17 residues. The CDR3 reads CASSLVVVGRGGDTQYF. The DNA of the CDR3 is TGTGCCAGCAGCTTAGTAGTTGTGGGCAGAGGGGGAGATACGCAGTATTTT.

A few counts support this clonotype. CDR3 sequence: CASSFWSGTGTRYEQYF. The CDR3 nucleotides read TGTGCCAGCAGTTTCTGGTCCGGGACAGGGACTCGCTACGAGCAGTACTTC. This chain joins TRBV28 and TRBJ2-7; 9 positions match TRBD1. The V segment lost 3 bases and the J segment 3 bases; nucleotides outside the gene matches: 12. The CDR3 loop spans 17 amino acids. The germline V gene has CDR1 MDHEN and CDR2 SYDVKM.

In its sample, this clonotype was seen a few times. The J gene is TRBJ2-7, the V gene TRBV12-3 or TRBV12-4; 11 bases line up with TRBD1. There are 14 residues in the CDR3. The ends lost 8 bases at V and 6 bases at J; junction bases unmatched: 9. The CDR3 spells CASPPGQGGTEQYF. The CDR3 DNA reads as TGTGCCAGCCCCCCGGGACAGGGGGGAACCGAGCAGTACTTC.

The chain couples TRBV7-6 to TRBJ2-1; TRBD2 agrees at 10 bases. V was clipped by 0 bases and J by 5 bases; unmatched bases: 7. This CDR3 spans 17 amino acids. Looked up from germline, CDR1 is SGHVS and CDR2 is FNYEAQ. Here the CDR3 reads CASSLAVRTSGDNEQFF. CDR3 DNA sequence: TGTGCCAGCAGCTTAGCCGTTCGGACTAGCGGAGACAATGAGCAGTTCTTC.

This clonotype came up a few times. This sequence joins TRBV6-2 or TRBV6-3 and TRBJ2-5, with a possible D match to TRBD2 (6 bases). CDR3 size: 16 residues. Trimming shortened V by 4 bases and J by 1 base, and 16 bases separated the two germline ends. Germline CDR1 MNHEY, CDR2 SVGEGT. CDR3 amino acids: CASSSRGRRIQETQYF. In DNA form, the CDR3 reads TGTGCCAGCAGTTCGCGGGGACGGAGGATCCAAGAGACCCAGTACTTC.

The rearrangement uses TRBV4-3 and TRBJ2-7; a weak D match, TRBD1 (5 bases). Germline loops: CDR1 LGHNA, CDR2 YSLEER. This CDR3 spans 15 amino acids. The V gene lost 3 bases and the J gene lost 3 bases, with 15 bases spanning the gap. In nucleotides, the CDR3 is TGCGCCAGCAGCCAGGCTGGTATTCAGGGCTACGAGCAGTACTTC. Its protein is CASSQAGIQGYEQYF.

The rearrangement links TRBV12-3 or TRBV12-4 to TRBJ2-7, with D possibly being TRBD1 (6 bases). V gave up 0 bases and J gave up 7 bases, with 16 bases separating them. CDR3 length equals 15 residues. The CDR3 loop is CASSLATGSLREQYF. DNA of the CDR3: TGTGCCAGCAGTTTAGCCACAGGGAGCTTGCGGGAGCAGTACTTC.

This clonotype was picked up a small number of times. V gene TRBV7-2 combines with J gene TRBJ1-4; D not certain. This CDR3 has 15 residues. CDR1 is SGHTA, CDR2 FQGNSA, per germline. Between the trimmed V and J ends, which lost 6 bases and 2 bases, there was a span of 13 bases. The CDR3 spells CASSQDAGTNEKLFF. The CDR3 region has the DNA TGTGCCAGCAGTCAGGACGCGGGGACTAATGAAAAACTGTTTTTT.

This clonotype came up a few times. The chain is built from TRBV6-2 or TRBV6-3 and TRBJ1-1, with D unresolved. The germline gives CDR1 MNHEY, CDR2 SVGEGT. The CDR3 has 12 residues. Trimming took off 8 bases at V and 5 bases at J, with 12 bases between the two ends. The CDR3 bases are TGTGCCAGCGGCGAAGGAGAAACTGAAGCTTTCTTT. Translation: CASGEGETEAFF.

This clonotype has just a few counts. J is TRBJ2-3 and V is TRBV12-3 or TRBV12-4; weak D call: TRBD2 (5 bases). The length of the CDR3 is 15 residues. Trimming took off 5 bases at V and 0 bases at J, with 12 bases between the two ends. CDR3 sequence: CASSAGLASTDTQYF. DNA of the CDR3: TGTGCCAGCAGTGCAGGACTGGCTAGCACAGATACGCAGTATTTT.

V gene TRBV7-9 combines with J gene TRBJ2-1, with 11 bases lining up with TRBD2. The CDR3 sequence is 17 residues long. The trim removed 0 bases at V and 4 bases at J, leaving 5 bases unmatched. The germline gives CDR1 SEHNR, CDR2 FQNEAQ (reference sequence). This CDR3 reads CASSLAPSGGTYNEQFF. DNA for the CDR3: TGTGCCAGCAGCTTAGCGCCTAGCGGGGGGACATACAATGAGCAGTTCTTC.